This paragraph covers one T cell receptor beta chain sequence. Its antigen is unknown. This specimen comes from a study of beta chain features in type 1 diabetes. General study points: TCRB repertoires of naive, central memory and Treg cells appeared more similar among patients than among healthy donors. Patients and controls would share equally any PCR tilt toward shorter templates.

The authors reverse transcribed all of the isolated RNA, so sequencing captured expressed TCRB transcripts. Data came from immunoSEQ multiplex PCR; TCRdb stores just in-frame clones and leaves some out. The sample consists of 150,000 or so clones, 9% to 9.5% of them appearing once. Trimming removed 2 bases at V and 4 bases at J, with 9 bases between. CDR1 and CDR2 (germline): MNHEY, SVGAGI. The CDR3 has 14 residues. This TCR was sampled from a young man in good health. The sample taken for sequencing was central memory CD4+ T cells from blood. This rearrangement joins TRBV6-5 to TRBJ1-5, with unresolved D. The CDR3 spells CASSYMSGNQPQHF. CDR3 DNA: TGTGCCAGCAGTTACATGTCGGGAAATCAGCCCCAGCATTTT.